This TCR beta chain stems from a study of CD8+ T cells in alopecia areata. Only a few counts were recorded for this clone. It was cDNA, reverse transcribed from extracted RNA, that served as the sequencing template. Assay used: immunoSEQ multiplex PCR; TCRdb lists only in-frame clones, some missing. In the table there are some 200,000 clones, around three fifths of which are singletons. Germline V gene data show CDR1 as SGHRS and CDR2 as YFSETQ. V was trimmed by 0 bases and J by 4 bases, leaving 10 bases between them. This CDR3 comprises 14 residues. Source: CD4+ T cells sorted from blood, taken at week 0. This TCR derives from a human donor with alopecia areata. The V gene is TRBV5-1, the J gene TRBJ2-5, with D unresolved. This chain's CDR3 is CASSLAMVGETQYF. In DNA, the CDR3 is TGCGCCAGCAGCTTGGCGATGGTCGGAGAGACCCAGTACTTC.